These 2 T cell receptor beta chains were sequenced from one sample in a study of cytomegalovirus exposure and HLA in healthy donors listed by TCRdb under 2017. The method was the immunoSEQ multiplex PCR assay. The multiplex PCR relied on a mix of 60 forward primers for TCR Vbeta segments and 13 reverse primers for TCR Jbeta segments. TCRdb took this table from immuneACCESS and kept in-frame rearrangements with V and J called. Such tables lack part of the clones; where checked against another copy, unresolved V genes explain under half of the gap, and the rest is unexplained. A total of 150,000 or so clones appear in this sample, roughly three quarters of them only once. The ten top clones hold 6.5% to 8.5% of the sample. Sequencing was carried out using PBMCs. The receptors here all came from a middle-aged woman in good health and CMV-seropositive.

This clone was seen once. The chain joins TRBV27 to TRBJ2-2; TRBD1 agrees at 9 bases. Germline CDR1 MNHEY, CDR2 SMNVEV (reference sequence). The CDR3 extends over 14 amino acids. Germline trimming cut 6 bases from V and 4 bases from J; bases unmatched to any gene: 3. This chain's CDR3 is CASRGTGSTGELFF. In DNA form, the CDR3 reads TGTGCCAGCAGGGGGACAGGGTCCACCGGGGAGCTGTTTTTT.

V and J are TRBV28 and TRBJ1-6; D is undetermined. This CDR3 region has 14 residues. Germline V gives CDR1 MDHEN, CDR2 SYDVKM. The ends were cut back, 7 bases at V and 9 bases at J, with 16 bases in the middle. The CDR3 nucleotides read TGTGCCAGCACCCCCCCCGGGGAGGCTTCACCCCTCCACTTT. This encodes CASTPPGEASPLHF.